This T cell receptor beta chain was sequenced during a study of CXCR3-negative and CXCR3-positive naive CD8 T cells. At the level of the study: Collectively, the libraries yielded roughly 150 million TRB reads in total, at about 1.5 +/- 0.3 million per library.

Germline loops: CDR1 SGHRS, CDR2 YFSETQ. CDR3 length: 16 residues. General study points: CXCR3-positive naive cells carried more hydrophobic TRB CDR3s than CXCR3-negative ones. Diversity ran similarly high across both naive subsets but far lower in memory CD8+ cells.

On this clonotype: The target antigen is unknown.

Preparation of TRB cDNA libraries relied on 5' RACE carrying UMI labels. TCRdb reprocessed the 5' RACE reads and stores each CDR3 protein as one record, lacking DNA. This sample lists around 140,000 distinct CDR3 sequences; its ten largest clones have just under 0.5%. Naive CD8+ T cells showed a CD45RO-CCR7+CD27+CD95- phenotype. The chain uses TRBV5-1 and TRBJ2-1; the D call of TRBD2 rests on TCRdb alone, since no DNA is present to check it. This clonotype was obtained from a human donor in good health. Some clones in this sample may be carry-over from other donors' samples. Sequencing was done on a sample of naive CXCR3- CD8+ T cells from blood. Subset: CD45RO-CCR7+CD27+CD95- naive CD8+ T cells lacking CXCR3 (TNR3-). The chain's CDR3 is CASSLVGSGSIDEQFF.